The sequence of this T cell receptor beta chain was determined in a study of monozygotic twins with inflammatory bowel disease (dated 2019 in TCRdb). About the full investigation: A total of approximately 30 monozygotic twin pairs were included in the full study, comprising nine German pairs (four IBD-concordant, five IBD-discordant) and 19 IBD-discordant Danish pairs. The search for disease-associated traits relied mainly on comparing IBD patients with their genetically identical healthy co-twins within discordant pairs. Each individual had, on average, about 151 000 unique TCRalpha sequences and 181 000 unique TCRbeta sequences available for analysis. Results and caveats for the whole study, not just this receptor: The results gave no support for a single strong signal or clonotype linked to IBD. A decrease in TCRbeta repertoire diversity, as measured by inverse Simpson index, was observed in IBD patients compared with their healthy co-twins. Compared with healthy twins, IBD patients had fewer clonotypes in common with other individuals, a difference most pronounced in patients showing signs of disease activity. Concordant and discordant twins showed no difference in repertoire similarity, possibly because of limited statistical power. Because patients received different immunosuppressive treatments, the repertoires may have picked up extra background noise and variability between individuals. Different T cell subtypes could not be distinguished in the analysis.

Libraries were made using 5' RACE. The input for every TCR library was roughly 4,000 ng of total RNA. For each sample, cDNA was synthesized in eight separate reactions using SMARTScribe reverse transcriptase. During cDNA synthesis, template switching introduced unique molecular identifiers that contained a 6-nucleotide sample barcode. Two nested PCRs of roughly 15 and 9 cycles amplified the TCRalpha and TCRbeta cDNA, and bead purification followed each PCR. Before amplification, the cDNA was treated with uracil DNA-glycosylase and purified using the QIAquick PCR purification kit. The second PCR was the step at which Illumina TruSeq-compatible adapters and sample-specific barcodes were added. TapeStation and Qubit were used to check library quality and concentration, and 4 to 6.5 ng of each library went into the pool. The pooled libraries were sequenced with 2 x 100 bp reads and custom sequencing primers on an Illumina HiSeq2500 single-index Rapid Run. The authors' analysis ran thus. PCR and sequencing errors were corrected by UMI-based consensus assembly using MiGEC version 1.2.6. V(D)J alignment, clonotype assembly and CDR3 extraction were performed with MiXCR version 2.1.1. Normalisation of gene usage, clonotype sharing and MAIT/NKT TCR abundance was achieved by analysing the top 1000, 10 000 and 20 000 clonotypes per sample. After downsampling to 27 000 UMIs, diversity was calculated as the inverse Simpson index using the vegan R package. Paired Mann-Whitney U tests on discordant twin pairs were used, with Benjamini-Hochberg multiple-testing correction. TCRdb reprocessed the public reads and reports one entry per CDR3 protein sequence, without DNA. These V and J calls rely on TCRdb rather than the paper's analysis. The sample table on file contains around 150,000 distinct CDR3 sequences. The ten most abundant clones make up under 3.5% of the sample.

From each donor, a roughly 2.6 ml peripheral blood sample was collected into PAXgene tubes and stored at -80 degrees C. Without any T cell sorting, total RNA was extracted from whole blood using the PAXgene blood miRNA kit on an automated QIAcube. Peripheral blood from monozygotic twin pairs, either concordant or discordant for inflammatory bowel disease, underwent deep TCRalpha and TCRbeta repertoire profiling that used unique molecular barcoding. For every twin pair, smoking habits were documented, and each individual was categorised as a current, former or never smoker. As to this clonotype: Its antigen is unknown.

Including cysteine and phenylalanine, the CDR3 has 17 amino acids. No nucleotide data were recorded. The sequence links TRBV12-3 or TRBV12-4 to TRBJ2-5; lacking DNA, the TRBD2 call made by TCRdb goes unchecked. The material sequenced was blood. This sequence originates from a human donor with ulcerative colitis or Crohn's disease, or a healthy co-twin of an affected twin (not recorded which). The CDR3 reads as follows: CASSPLSGRAGGETQYF.